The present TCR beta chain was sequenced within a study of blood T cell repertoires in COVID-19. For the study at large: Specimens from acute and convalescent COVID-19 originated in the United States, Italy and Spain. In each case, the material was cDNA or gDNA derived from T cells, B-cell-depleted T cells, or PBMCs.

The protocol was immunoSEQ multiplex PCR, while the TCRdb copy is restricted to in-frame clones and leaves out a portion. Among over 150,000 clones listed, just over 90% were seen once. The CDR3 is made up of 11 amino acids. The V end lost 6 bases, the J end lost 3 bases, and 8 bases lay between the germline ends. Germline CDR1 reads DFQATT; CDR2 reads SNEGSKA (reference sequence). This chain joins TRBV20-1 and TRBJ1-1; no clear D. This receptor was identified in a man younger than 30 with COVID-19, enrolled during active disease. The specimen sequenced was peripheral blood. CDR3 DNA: TGCAGTGCCACGAGTTACACTGAAGCTTTCTTT. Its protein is CSATSYTEAFF.